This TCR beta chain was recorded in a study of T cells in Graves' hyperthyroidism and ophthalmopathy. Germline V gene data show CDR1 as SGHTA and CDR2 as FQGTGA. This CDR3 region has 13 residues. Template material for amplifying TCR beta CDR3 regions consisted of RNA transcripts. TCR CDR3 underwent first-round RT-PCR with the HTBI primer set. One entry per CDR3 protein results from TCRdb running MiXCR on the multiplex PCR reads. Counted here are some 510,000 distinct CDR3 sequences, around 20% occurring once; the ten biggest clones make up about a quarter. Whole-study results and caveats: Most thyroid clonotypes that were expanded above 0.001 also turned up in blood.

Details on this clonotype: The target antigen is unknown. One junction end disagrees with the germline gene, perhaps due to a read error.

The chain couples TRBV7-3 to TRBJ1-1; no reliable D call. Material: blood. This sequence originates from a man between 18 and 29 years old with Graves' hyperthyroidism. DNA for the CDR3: TGTGCCAGCAGCTCGGCTGCGAACACTGAAGCTTGCTTT. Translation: CASSSAANTEACF.